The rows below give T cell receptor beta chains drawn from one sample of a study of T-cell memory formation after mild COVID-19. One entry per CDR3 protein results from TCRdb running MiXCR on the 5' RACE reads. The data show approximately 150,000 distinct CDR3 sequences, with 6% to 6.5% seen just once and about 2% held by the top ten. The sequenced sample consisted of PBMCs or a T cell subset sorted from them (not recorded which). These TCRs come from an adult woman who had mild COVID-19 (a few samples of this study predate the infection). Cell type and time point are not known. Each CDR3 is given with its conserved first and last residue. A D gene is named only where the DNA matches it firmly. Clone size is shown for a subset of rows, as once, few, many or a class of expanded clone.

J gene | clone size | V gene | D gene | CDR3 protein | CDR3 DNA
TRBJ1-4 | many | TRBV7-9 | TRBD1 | CASSPGQGNEKLFF | TGTGCCAGCAGTCCGGGACAGGGGAATGAAAAACTGTTTTTT
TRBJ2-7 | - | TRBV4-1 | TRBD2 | CASSQEGASGYEQYF | TGCGCCAGCAGCCAAGAGGGGGCTAGCGGGTACGAGCAGTACTTC
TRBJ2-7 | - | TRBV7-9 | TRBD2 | CASSLASAGAKEQYF | TGTGCCAGCAGCTTAGCGAGCGCGGGAGCTAAGGAGCAGTACTTC
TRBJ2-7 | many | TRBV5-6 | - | CASTPQGSYYEQYF | TGTGCCAGCACCCCACAGGGCTCCTACTACGAGCAGTACTTC
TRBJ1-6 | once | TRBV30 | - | CAWSFNTDSPLHF | TGTGCCTGGAGTTTCAACACAGATTCACCCCTCCACTTT
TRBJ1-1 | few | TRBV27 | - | CASSLGGEKAFF | TGTGCCAGCAGTTTAGGGGGGGAAAAGGCTTTCTTT
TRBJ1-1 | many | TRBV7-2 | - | CASSRTGEAFF | TGTGCCAGCAGCAGAACAGGGGAAGCTTTCTTT
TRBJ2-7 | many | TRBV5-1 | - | CASSLIRAPQPYEQYF | TGCGCCAGCAGCTTGATAAGGGCACCTCAACCCTACGAGCAGTACTTC
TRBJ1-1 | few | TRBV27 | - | CASSPGLPDMNTEAFF | TGTGCCAGCAGTCCTGGCCTACCCGACATGAACACTGAAGCTTTCTTT
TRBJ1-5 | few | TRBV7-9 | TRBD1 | CASSLQQGLKYQPQHF | TGTGCCAGCAGCCTTCAACAGGGGTTAAAGTATCAGCCCCAGCATTTT
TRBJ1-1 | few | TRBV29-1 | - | CSASDAEAFF | TGCAGCGCCTCGGACGCTGAAGCTTTCTTT
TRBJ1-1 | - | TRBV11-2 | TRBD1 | CASSGIGQGAGEAFF | TGTGCCAGCAGCGGAATTGGACAGGGGGCTGGTGAAGCTTTCTTT
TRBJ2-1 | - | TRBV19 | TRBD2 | CASRPLIRLAGGVEQFF | TGTGCCAGTAGACCCCTTATAAGACTAGCGGGAGGAGTCGAGCAGTTCTTC
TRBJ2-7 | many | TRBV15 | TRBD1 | CATSREPGGGYEQYF | TGTGCCACCAGCAGAGAGCCAGGGGGTGGGTACGAGCAGTACTTC
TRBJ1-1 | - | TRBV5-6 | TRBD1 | CASSFKGAVGRDTEAFF | TGTGCCAGCAGCTTTAAGGGGGCTGTCGGGCGAGACACTGAAGCTTTCTTT
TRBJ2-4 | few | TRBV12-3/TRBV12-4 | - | CASSPGTVKGAKNIQYF | TGTGCCAGCAGTCCTGGGACCGTGAAGGGGGCCAAAAACATTCAGTACTTC
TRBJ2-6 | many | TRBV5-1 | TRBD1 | CASREGATTGANVLTF | TGCGCCAGCAGAGAGGGGGCAACCACTGGGGCCAACGTCCTGACTTTC
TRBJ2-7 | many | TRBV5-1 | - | CASSRRDSYEQYF | TGCGCCAGCAGCCGCCGGGACTCCTACGAGCAGTACTTC
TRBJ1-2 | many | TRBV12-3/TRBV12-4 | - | CASSLSSEGSYGYTF | TGTGCCAGCAGTTTGAGCAGTGAGGGGTCGTATGGCTACACCTTC
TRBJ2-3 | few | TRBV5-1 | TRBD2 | CASSLTSGYSTDTQYF | TGCGCCAGCAGCTTGACTAGCGGGTACAGCACAGATACGCAGTATTTT
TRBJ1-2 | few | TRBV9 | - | CASSANRDYGYTF | TGTGCCAGCAGCGCTAACAGGGACTATGGCTACACCTTC
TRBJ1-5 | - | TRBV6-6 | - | CASSYLSSNQPQHF | TGTGCCAGCAGTTATTTAAGTAGCAATCAGCCCCAGCATTTT
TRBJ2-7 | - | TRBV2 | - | CASREGMVGDSYEQYF | TGTGCCAGCAGGGAAGGGATGGTAGGCGACTCCTACGAGCAGTACTTC
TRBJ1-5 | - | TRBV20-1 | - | CSARYLANQPQHF | TGCAGTGCTAGGTATCTAGCCAATCAGCCCCAGCATTTT
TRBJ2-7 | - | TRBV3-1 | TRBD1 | CASSQDFGSRGSGEQYF | TGTGCCAGCAGCCAAGATTTTGGGTCCAGGGGGTCGGGAGAGCAGTACTTC
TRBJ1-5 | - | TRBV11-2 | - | CASSLEGGKQPQHF | TGTGCCAGCAGCTTAGAGGGAGGGAAACAGCCCCAGCATTTT
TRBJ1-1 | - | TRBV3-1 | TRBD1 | CASSQDLTGDAFF | TGTGCCAGCAGCCAAGATCTCACAGGGGATGCTTTCTTT
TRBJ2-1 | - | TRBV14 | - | CASSQGIYNEQFF | TGTGCCAGCAGCCAAGGTATATACAATGAGCAGTTCTTC
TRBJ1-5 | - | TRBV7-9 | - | CASSLGRNTQPQHF | TGTGCCAGCAGCTTAGGACGGAACACTCAGCCCCAGCATTTT
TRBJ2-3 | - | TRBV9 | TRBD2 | CASSHTRREFTDTQYF | TGTGCCAGCAGCCACACTCGGCGGGAGTTCACAGATACGCAGTATTTT
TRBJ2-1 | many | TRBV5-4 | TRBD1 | CASSRQGLDNEQFF | TGTGCCAGCAGCCGACAGGGGTTGGATAATGAGCAGTTCTTC
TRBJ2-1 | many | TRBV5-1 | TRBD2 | CASSRSGGGQFTYNEQFF | TGCGCCAGCAGCCGCAGCGGGGGTGGACAGTTCACCTACAATGAGCAGTTCTTC
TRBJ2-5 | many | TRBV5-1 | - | CASSTKDREETQYF | TGCGCCAGCAGCACTAAGGACAGAGAAGAGACCCAGTACTTC
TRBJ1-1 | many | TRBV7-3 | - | CASSLQGNTEAFF | TGTGCCAGCAGCTTACAGGGGAACACTGAAGCTTTCTTT
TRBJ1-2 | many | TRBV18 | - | CASSREGGGYGYTF | TGTGCCAGCTCCCGTGAGGGCGGAGGGTATGGCTACACCTTC
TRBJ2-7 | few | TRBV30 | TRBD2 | CAWSLLAEPRKQYF | TGTGCCTGGAGTCTACTAGCGGAACCAAGGAAGCAGTACTTC